One sample yielded the 9 T cell receptor beta chains listed below, sequenced in a study of CD8+CD57+ T cells in acquired aplastic anemia (dated by TCRdb to between 2018 and 2020). Data came from an Illumina HiSeq 2000. Genomic DNA was used as template for profiling of TCR beta VDJ combinations and CDR3 sequences. TCRdb cleaned the public reads at Q25 with fastp, built clones with MiXCR and kept in-frame beta chains. Every entry covers one CDR3 protein and lists the most common genes and DNA from its rows. The sample table lists around 220,000 distinct CDR3 sequences, almost 50% of them with a count of one. The top ten clonotypes cover 20% of the sample. Expansion of CD8+CD57+ cells had been shown by flow cytometry in the patients chosen for sequencing. The specimen sequenced was sorted CD4+, CD8+, or CD8+CD57+ T cells (not recorded which) from PBMCs. These receptors were taken from a human donor with aplastic anemia.

This clonotype has just one count. The chain couples TRBV5-5 to TRBJ1-6, with D unclear. This CDR3 contains 18 residues. Deletions cut 0 bases from V and 2 bases from J, with 15 bases between. The germline gives CDR1 SGHKS, CDR2 YYEKEE (reference sequence). The CDR3 nucleotides are TGTGCCAGCAGCTTGGTCCCCAAGGGATGGGCCTATAATTCACCCCTCCACTTT. It translates to CASSLVPKGWAYNSPLHF.

As to this clonotype: This sequence may be a read error, since a much larger clone differs from it by one base. The CDR3 carries no conserved terminal phenylalanine or tryptophan, so it likely arises from a read error. The chain carries TRBV19 and TRBJ1-4, with no clear D. The germline gives CDR1 LNHDA, CDR2 SQIVND (reference sequence). CDR3 size: 14 residues. V was cut by 2 bases and J by 0 bases, with 4 bases left in between. CDR3: CASSISATNEKLFL. CDR3 DNA sequence: TGTGCCAGTAGTATATCGGCAACTAATGAAAAACTGTTTCTT.

J is TRBJ1-2 and V is TRBV2; 10 positions agree with TRBD1. The CDR3 spans 12 residues. Germline V lookup: CDR1 SNHLY, CDR2 FYNNEI. Trimming cost V 8 bases and J 6 bases; bases outside gene matches: 3. The DNA of the CDR3 is TGTGCCAGCTCCGGGACAGGGGATGGCTACACCTTC. It translates to CASSGTGDGYTF.

The CDR3 DNA is TGTGCCTGGAGTGTCGGGCTAGCGGGGACAGATACGCAGTATTTT. Encoded protein: CAWSVGLAGTDTQYF. The chain uses TRBV30 and TRBJ2-3, with 9 bases lining up with TRBD2. Unmatched junction bases numbered 4, after V lost 0 bases and J lost 3 bases. Per the germline V gene, CDR1 is GTSNPN and CDR2 is SVGIG (reference sequence). CDR3 length: 15 residues.

This chain uses TRBV3-1 with TRBJ1-5; tentatively, D is TRBD1 (6 bases). Trimming shortened V by 0 bases and J by 7 bases, and 13 bases separated the two germline ends. Germline CDR1 and CDR2: LGHDT and YNNKEL (reference sequence). This CDR3 spans 15 amino acids. CDR3 region: CASSQEKGENQPQHF. CDR3 DNA: TGTGCCAGCAGCCAAGAGAAGGGGGAAAACCAGCCCCAGCATTTT.

This clonotype was seen repeatedly, ten times or more. The chain couples TRBV5-5 to TRBJ2-6, with 8 nucleotides matching TRBD1. The CDR3 has 17 amino acids. Trimming at V came to 5 bases and at J to 0 bases, leaving 7 bases not matched to a gene. Germline V gene data show CDR1 as SGHKS and CDR2 as YYEKEE (reference sequence). CDR3 in DNA: TGTGCCAGCAGTAACGACAGGGGTTACTCTGGGGCCAACGTCCTGACTTTC. Protein: CASSNDRGYSGANVLTF. Full variable domain (missing parts from reference TRBV5-5 and TRBJ2-6): DAGVTQSPTHLIKTRGQQVTLRCSPISGHKSVSWYQQVLGQGPQFIFQYYEKEERGRGNFPDRFSARQFPNYSSELNVNALLLGDSALYLCASSNDRGYSGANVLTFGAGSRLTVL.

The CDR3 DNA sequence: TGTGCCAGCTCACCTTATACGGGCTACGAGCAGTACTTC. Its protein product is CASSPYTGYEQYF. The chain combines TRBV18 with TRBJ2-7, with D hard to call. The length of the CDR3 is 13 residues. CDR1 and CDR2 (germline): KGHSH, LQKENI. V was shortened by 3 bases and J by 3 bases, with 9 bases between the two germline ends.

This clonotype was counted only a few times. This CDR3 reads CASSPDYNEQFF. CDR3 sequence (DNA): TGTGCCAGCAGCCCCGACTACAATGAGCAGTTCTTC. The chain employs TRBV7-9 and TRBJ2-1; the D is unclear. The CDR3 runs to 12 residues. Trimming cost V 5 bases and J 3 bases, with 5 bases left between them. From germline, CDR1 is SEHNR and CDR2 FQNEAQ (reference sequence).

The rearrangement uses TRBV20-1 and TRBJ2-5; 9 nucleotides agree with TRBD1. With V trimmed by 3 bases and J by 2 bases, 7 bases remained unmatched. The CDR3 sequence is 15 residues long. The V gene's germline CDR1 is DFQATT and CDR2 SNEGSKA (reference sequence). CDR3 protein: CSARGQGRAQETQYF. The DNA for the CDR3 is TGCAGTGCTAGGGGACAGGGACGTGCTCAAGAGACCCAGTACTTC.